This T cell receptor beta chain is from a study of control samples from healthy donors and cancer patients. Sequencing was performed with immunoSEQ multiplex PCR; in TCRdb, only in-frame clones are kept and a portion is missing. The table lists 120,000 or so clones, about 92% of them singletons, with just under 0.6% in the top ten. Sequencing was carried out using PBMCs. The source is a man older than 75 with head and neck cancer.

Written as DNA, the CDR3 is TGTGCCAGCAGCCACCCTTCTGGGGCCAACGTCCTGACTTTC. Translated: CASSHPSGANVLTF. The V and J genes are TRBV7-2 and TRBJ2-6; D ambiguous. Germline V gene data show CDR1 as SGHTA and CDR2 as FQGNSA. V was cut by 5 bases and J by 1 base, with 6 bases left in between. The CDR3 sequence is 14 residues long.